This T cell receptor (beta chain) is drawn from a study of T-cell reconstitution after alpha-beta-depleted transplantation in children. Study-wide findings and caveats: Reportedly, only several hundred clones from non-depleted graft cells drove alpha-beta T-cell counts at about two months. Surviving recipient cells, namely T cells and thymic progenitors, were the source of high day-60 TCRbeta diversity in some patients. T cells produced anew were the main source of T-cell counts and diversity one year after transplant.

With respect to this clonotype: The antigen is not known.

The germline V gene encodes CDR1 SGHRS and CDR2 YFSETQ. Losses at the gene ends were 4 bases for V and 1 base for J; bases not matched to a gene: 3. CDR3 size: 14 residues. The TCRbeta library incorporated unique molecular identifiers. TCRdb re-analysed the PCR reads in MiXCR, keeping a single row per CDR3 protein. Of about 7,900 distinct CDR3 sequences detected, about 30% appear once; the ten largest clones hold roughly 2.2%. The chain couples TRBV5-1 to TRBJ1-1; TRBD1 aligns across 8 bases. The source material was peripheral blood, sampled 60 days after TCRalphabeta/CD19-depleted stem cell transplant. The receptor was isolated from a boy under two years old who had a stem cell transplant for SCID, so the T cells may come from the graft donor. The CDR3: CASSRGTGNTEAFF. For the CDR3, the DNA is TGCGCCAGCAGCCGAGGGACAGGGAACACTGAAGCTTTCTTT.